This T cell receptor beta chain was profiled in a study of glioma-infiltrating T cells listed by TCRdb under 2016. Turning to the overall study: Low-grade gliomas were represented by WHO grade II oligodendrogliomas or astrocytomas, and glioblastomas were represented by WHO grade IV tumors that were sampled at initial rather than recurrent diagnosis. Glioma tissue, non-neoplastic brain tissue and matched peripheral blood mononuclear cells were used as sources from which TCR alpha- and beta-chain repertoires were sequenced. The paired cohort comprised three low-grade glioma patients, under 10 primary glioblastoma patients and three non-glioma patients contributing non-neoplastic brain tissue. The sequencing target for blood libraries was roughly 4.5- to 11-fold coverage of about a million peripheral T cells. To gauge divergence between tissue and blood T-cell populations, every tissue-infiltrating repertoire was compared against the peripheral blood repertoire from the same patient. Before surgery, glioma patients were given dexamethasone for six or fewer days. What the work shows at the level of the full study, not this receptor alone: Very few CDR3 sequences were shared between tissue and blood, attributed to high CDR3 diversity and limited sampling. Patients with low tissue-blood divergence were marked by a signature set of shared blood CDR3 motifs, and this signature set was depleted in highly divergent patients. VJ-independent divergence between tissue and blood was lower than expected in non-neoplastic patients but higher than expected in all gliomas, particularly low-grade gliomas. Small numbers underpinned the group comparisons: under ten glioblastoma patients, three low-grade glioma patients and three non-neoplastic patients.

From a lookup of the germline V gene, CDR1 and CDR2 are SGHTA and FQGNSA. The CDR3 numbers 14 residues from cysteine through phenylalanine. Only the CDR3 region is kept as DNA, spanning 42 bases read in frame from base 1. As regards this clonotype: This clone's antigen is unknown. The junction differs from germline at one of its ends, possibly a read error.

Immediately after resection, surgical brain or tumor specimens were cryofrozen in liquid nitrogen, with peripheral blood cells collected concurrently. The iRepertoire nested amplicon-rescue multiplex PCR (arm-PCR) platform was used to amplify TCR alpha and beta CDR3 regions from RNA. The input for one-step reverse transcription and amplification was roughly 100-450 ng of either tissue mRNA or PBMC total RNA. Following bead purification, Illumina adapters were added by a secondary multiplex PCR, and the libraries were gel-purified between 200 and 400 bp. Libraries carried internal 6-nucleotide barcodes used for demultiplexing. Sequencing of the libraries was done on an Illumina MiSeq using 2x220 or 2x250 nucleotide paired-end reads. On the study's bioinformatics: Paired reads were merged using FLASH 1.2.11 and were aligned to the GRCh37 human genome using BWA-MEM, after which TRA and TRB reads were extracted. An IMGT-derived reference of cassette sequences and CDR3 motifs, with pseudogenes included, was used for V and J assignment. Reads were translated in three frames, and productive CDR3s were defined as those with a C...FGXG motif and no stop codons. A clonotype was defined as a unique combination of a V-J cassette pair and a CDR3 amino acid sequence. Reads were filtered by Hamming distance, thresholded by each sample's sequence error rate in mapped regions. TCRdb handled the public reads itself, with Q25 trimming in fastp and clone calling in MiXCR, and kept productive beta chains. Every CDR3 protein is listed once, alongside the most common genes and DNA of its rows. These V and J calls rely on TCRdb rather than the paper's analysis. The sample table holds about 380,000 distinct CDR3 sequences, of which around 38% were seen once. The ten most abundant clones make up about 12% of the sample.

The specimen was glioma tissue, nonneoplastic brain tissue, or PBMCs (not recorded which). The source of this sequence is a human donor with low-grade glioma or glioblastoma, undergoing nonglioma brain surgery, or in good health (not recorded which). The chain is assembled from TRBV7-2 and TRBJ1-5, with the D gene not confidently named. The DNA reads TGTGCCAGCAGCTTACGGGCAGTCAATCAGCCCCAGCGTTTT. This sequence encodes CASSLRAVNQPQRF.